The text below deals with one T cell receptor beta chain. In the original processing: Quantification of nucleated cells was approximated via reference gene primer amplification. Libraries were prepared by immunoSEQ multiplex PCR; TCRdb keeps only in-frame clonotypes and omits some of them. V, J and clone size are those of that table, while D and trimming were read from the DNA. Here the sample spans about 160,000 clones, more than 90% being singletons. This sample stems from a study of blood T cell repertoires in COVID-19. Study details: Collection of acute and convalescent COVID-19 samples took place in the United States, Italy and Spain. The analysed material was cDNA or gDNA that came from T cells, B-cell-depleted T cells, or PBMCs.

With 4 bases removed from V and 11 bases from J, the gap between germline ends came to 18 bases. The CDR3 spans 15 residues. From germline, CDR1 is LNHDA and CDR2 SQIVND (reference sequence). This clonotype was sampled from a man aged 55 to 70 with active or convalescent COVID-19. Specimen: peripheral blood. The V gene is TRBV19, the J gene TRBJ1-6, with a weak D call TRBD1 (6 bases). The CDR3 DNA follows: TGTGCCAGTAGTACCACGATTGGGGGCGAGGCACCCCTCCACTTT. This sequence encodes CASSTTIGGEAPLHF. The variable domain in full, with the rest retrieved from reference TRBV19 and TRBJ1-6, is DGGITQSPKYLFRKEGQNVTLSCEQNLNHDAMYWYRQDPGQGLRLIYYSQIVNDFQKGDIAEGYSVSREKKESFPLTVTSAQKNPTAFYLCASSTTIGGEAPLHFGNGTRLTVT.